This entry features one T cell receptor beta chain sequence. The junction departs from germline at one end; a sequencing error may be responsible. Different DNA sequences within this sample yield the same CDR3. This sample stems from a study of cytomegalovirus exposure and HLA in healthy donors. The CDR3 has 16 residues. Germline V gives CDR1 MGHRA, CDR2 YSYEKL. Researchers ran the PCR with 60 Vbeta and 13 Jbeta primers. Only in-frame clones appear in the TCRdb table, and some are missing; sequencing was by immunoSEQ multiplex PCR. The sample holds around 95,000 clones, around 74% seen once. This chain joins TRBV4-1 and TRBJ2-7; D is possibly TRBD2 (6 bases). The receptor was isolated from a male donor in good health and CMV-seronegative. Material: PBMCs. Here the CDR3 reads CASSKEYGRDSYEQYF. The DNA of the CDR3 is TGCGCCAGCAGCAAAGAATACGGGAGAGACTCCTACGAGCAGTACTTC.